This TCR beta chain was captured in a study of T cells expressing NK-cell markers. About the study: All TCR beta repertoires analysed originated from sorted CD3+CD56+NKG2C+, CD3+CD56+NKG2C- and CD3+CD56-NKG2C+ T cells.

Whole-study results and caveats: In several donors, dominant clonotypes made up roughly 28.3-65% of CD3+CD56-NKG2C+ cells.

The cDNA for TCR beta came from 5'RACE template switching with UMIs. Each CDR3 protein gets one entry in TCRdb, which reprocessed the 5' RACE reads and gives no DNA. The sample table sets out some 450,000 distinct CDR3 sequences. As for this clonotype: Its antigen remains unidentified.

The CDR3 extends over 14 amino acids. CDR1 and CDR2 from the germline V gene are MNHNS and SASEGT. The receptor was derived from a woman aged 18 to 75 in good health. This chain links TRBV6-1 with TRBJ2-3; the TCRdb call, TRBD2, lacks DNA for checking. The sequenced material came from blood T cells: a sorted CD56 or NKG2C T cell subset, CD4+ or CD8+ T cells, or bulk PBMC T cells (not recorded which). CDR3 sequence: CASSEAGFSLTQYF.